Sequencing of this TCR beta chain was carried out in a study of vaccination and CD4 T cells after COVID-19. In the study overall: Post-vaccine sample collection happened at a median of 72 days after dose two, ranging 14 to 241.

A word on this clonotype: The antigen is not known.

Cultured CD4+ T cell DNA was sequenced using the Oncomine TCR Beta short-read assay. TCRdb reprocessed the PCR reads with MiXCR, giving one entry per CDR3 protein. The data contain fewer than 20,000 distinct CDR3 sequences, 45% to 60% of them seen just once; the ten biggest clones take up about a fifth. Germline V gene lookup returns CDR1 MNHEY and CDR2 SVGAGI. The V gene lost 2 bases and the J gene lost 1 base, with 11 bases spanning the gap. This CDR3 comprises 15 residues. Described treatment: roughly 10-day PBMC culture with coronavirus spike peptide pools or control peptides (ViraFEST assay). Some 2.2 million PBMCs were grown per well alongside roughly 10 IU/ml IL-2 and 9.5 to 10 ug/ml peptide pools. Both day 3 and day 7 involved replacing half of the medium with fresh IL-2 medium.

The chain employs TRBV6-5 and TRBJ1-1; D gene ambiguous. The source of this sequence is a human donor who had recovered from COVID-19. The sequences come from CD4+ T cells from blood, cultured in vitro, collected before SARS-CoV-2 vaccination. This CDR3 reads CASSYAGLRNTEAFF. CDR3 coding DNA: TGTGCCAGCAGTTACGCGGGTCTACGGAACACTGAAGCTTTCTTT.